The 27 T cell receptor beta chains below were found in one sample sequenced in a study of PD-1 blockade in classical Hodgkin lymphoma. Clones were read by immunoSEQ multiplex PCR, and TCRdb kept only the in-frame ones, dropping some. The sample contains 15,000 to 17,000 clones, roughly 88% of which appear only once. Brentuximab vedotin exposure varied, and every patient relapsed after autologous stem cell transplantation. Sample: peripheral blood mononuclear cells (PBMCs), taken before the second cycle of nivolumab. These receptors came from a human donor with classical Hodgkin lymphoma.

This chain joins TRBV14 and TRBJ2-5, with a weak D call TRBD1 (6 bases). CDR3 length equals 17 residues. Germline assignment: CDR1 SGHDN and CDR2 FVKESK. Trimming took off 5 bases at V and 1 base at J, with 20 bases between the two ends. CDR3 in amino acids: CASSERRGGPLQETQYF. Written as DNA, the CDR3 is TGTGCCAGCAGCGAACGTAGAGGGGGACCGCTCCAAGAGACCCAGTACTTC.

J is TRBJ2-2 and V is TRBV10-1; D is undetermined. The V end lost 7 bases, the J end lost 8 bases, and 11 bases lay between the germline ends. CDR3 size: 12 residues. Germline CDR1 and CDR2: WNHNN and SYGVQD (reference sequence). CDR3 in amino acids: CASTRSEGELFF. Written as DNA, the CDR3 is TGCGCCAGCACCCGTTCGGAGGGGGAGCTGTTTTTT.

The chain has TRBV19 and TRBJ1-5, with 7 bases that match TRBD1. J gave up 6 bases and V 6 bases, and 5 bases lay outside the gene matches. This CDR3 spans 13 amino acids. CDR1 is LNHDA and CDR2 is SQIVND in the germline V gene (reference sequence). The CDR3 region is CASSQGVRQPQHF. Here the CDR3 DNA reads TGTGCCAGTAGCCAGGGGGTCCGTCAGCCCCAGCATTTT. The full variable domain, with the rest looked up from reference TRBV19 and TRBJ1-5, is DGGITQSPKYLFRKEGQNVTLSCEQNLNHDAMYWYRQDPGQGLRLIYYSQIVNDFQKGDIAEGYSVSREKKESFPLTVTSAQKNPTAFYLCASSQGVRQPQHFGDGTRLSIL.

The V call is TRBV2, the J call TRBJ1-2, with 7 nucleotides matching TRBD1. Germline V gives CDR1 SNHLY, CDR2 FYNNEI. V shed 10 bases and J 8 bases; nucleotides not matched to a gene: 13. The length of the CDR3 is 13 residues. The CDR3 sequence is CANEQGKGRGYTF. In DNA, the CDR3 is TGTGCCAACGAACAGGGGAAGGGGCGGGGCTACACCTTC. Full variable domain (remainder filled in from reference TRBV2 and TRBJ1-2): EPEVTQTPSHQVTQMGQEVILRCVPISNHLYFYWYRQILGQKVEFLVSFYNNEISEKSEIFDDQFSVERPDGSNFTLKIRSTKLEDSAMYFCANEQGKGRGYTFGSGTRLTVV.

The CDR3 loop is CASGLGGETQYF. The CDR3 region has the DNA TGTGCTAGTGGTTTGGGGGGAGAGACCCAGTACTTC. V is TRBV12-5 and J is TRBJ2-5; no firm D call. From germline, CDR1 is LGHNT and CDR2 FRNRAP. V was trimmed by 1 base and J by 4 bases, leaving 4 bases between them. The CDR3 sequence is 12 residues long.

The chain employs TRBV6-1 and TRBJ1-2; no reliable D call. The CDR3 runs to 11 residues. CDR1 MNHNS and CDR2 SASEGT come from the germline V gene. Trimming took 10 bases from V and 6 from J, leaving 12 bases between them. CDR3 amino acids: CATAVLNGYTF. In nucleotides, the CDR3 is TGTGCCACGGCCGTTTTAAATGGCTACACCTTC.

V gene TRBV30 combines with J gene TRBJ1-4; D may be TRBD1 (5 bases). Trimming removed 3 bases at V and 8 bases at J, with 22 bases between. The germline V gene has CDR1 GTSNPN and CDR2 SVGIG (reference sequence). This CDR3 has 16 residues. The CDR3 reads CAWRALGARPTEKLFF. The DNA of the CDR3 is TGTGCCTGGAGGGCACTCGGGGCGCGGCCCACGGAAAAACTGTTTTTT.

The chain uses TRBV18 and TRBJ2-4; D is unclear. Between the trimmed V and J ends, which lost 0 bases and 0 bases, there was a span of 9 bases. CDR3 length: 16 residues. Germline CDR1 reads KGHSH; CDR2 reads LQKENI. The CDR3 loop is CASSPPKGLAKNIQYF. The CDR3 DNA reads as TGTGCCAGCTCACCACCGAAGGGTTTAGCCAAAAACATTCAGTACTTC.

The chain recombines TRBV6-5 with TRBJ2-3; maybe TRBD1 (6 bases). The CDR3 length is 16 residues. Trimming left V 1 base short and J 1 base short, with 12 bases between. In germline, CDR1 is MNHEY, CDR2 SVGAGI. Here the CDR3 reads CASSYYGGSGTDTQYF. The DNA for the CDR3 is TGTGCCAGCAGTTACTATGGGGGCTCGGGCACAGATACGCAGTATTTT.

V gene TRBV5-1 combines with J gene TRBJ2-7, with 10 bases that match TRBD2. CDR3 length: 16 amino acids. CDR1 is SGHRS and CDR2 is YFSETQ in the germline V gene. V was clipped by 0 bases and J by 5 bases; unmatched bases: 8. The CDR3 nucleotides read TGCGCCAGCAGCTTGGGGTCCAGCGGGAGGGCCCACGAGCAGTACTTC. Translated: CASSLGSSGRAHEQYF.

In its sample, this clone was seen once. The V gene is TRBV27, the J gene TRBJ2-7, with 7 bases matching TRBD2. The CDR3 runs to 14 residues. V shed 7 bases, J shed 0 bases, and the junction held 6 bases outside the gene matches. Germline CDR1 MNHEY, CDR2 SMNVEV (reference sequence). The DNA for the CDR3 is TGTGCCAGCAAGATAGCGGGCCCCTCCTACGAGCAGTACTTC. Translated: CASKIAGPSYEQYF.

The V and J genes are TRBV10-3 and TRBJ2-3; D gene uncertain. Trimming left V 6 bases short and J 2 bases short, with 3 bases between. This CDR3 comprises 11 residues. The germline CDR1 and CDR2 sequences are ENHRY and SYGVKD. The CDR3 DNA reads TGTGCCATCAGGGACACAGATACGCAGTATTTT. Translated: CAIRDTDTQYF.

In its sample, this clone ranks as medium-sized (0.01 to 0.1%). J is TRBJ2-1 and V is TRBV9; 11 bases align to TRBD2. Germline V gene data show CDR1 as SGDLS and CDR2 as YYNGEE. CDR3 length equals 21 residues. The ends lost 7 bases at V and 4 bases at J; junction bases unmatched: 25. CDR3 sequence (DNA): TGTGCCAGCTCGAGGGGCCATAAGACTAGCGGGGCTAAAGTTGGGTACAATGAGCAGTTCTTC. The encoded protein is CASSRGHKTSGAKVGYNEQFF.

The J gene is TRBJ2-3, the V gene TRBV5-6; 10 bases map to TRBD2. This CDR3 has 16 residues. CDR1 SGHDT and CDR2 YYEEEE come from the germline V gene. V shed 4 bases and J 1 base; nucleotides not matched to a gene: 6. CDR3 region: CASSTSGLAGTDTQYF. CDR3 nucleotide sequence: TGTGCCAGCAGCACCTCCGGACTAGCGGGCACAGATACGCAGTATTTT.

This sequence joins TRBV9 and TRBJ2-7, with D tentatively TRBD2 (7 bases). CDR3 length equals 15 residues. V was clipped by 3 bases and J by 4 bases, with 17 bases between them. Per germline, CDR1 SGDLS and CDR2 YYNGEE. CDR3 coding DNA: TGTGCCAGCAGCGAGGGGGGAGGGTTAGAGTACGAGCAGTACTTC. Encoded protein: CASSEGGGLEYEQYF.

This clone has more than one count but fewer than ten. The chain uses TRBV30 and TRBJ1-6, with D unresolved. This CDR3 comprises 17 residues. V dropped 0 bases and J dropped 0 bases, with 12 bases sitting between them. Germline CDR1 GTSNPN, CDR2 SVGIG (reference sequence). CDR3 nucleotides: TGTGCCTGGAGTGTAAAAGACGAAACCTCCTATAATTCACCCCTCCACTTT. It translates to CAWSVKDETSYNSPLHF.

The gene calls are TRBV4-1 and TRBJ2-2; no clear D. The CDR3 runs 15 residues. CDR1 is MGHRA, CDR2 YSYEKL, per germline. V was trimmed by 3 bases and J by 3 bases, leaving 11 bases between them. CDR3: CASSQRDRYTGELFF. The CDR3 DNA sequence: TGCGCCAGCAGCCAGAGAGACCGATACACCGGGGAGCTGTTTTTT.

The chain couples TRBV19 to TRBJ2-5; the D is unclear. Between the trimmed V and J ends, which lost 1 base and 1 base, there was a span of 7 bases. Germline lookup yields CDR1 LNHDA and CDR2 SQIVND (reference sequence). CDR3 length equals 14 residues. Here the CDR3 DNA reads TGTGCCAGTAGTATAGGGAATAGCCAAGAGACCCAGTACTTC. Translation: CASSIGNSQETQYF.

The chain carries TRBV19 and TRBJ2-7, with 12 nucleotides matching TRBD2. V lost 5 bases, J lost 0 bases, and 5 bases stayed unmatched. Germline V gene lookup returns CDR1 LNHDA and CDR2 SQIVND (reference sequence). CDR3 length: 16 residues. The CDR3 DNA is TGTGCCAGTAGTGCCAGACTAGCGGGGGACTCCTACGAGCAGTACTTC. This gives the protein CASSARLAGDSYEQYF. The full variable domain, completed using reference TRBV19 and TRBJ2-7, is DGGITQSPKYLFRKEGQNVTLSCEQNLNHDAMYWYRQDPGQGLRLIYYSQIVNDFQKGDIAEGYSVSREKKESFPLTVTSAQKNPTAFYLCASSARLAGDSYEQYFGPGTRLTVT.

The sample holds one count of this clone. The CDR3 reads CASRNSGELFF. CDR3 coding DNA: TGTGCCAGCCGCAATTCCGGGGAGCTGTTTTTT. The chain couples TRBV7-8 to TRBJ2-2; D remains unclear. Germline V CDR1 and CDR2: SGHVS, FQNEAQ. The CDR3 sequence is 11 residues long. The V gene lost 8 bases and the J gene lost 6 bases, with 7 bases spanning the gap.

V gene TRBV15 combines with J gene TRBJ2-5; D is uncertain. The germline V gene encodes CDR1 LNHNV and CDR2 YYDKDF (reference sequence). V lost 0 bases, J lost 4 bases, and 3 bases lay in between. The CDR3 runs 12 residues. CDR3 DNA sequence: TGTGCCACCAGCAGAGAGGGAGAGACCCAGTACTTC. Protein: CATSREGETQYF.

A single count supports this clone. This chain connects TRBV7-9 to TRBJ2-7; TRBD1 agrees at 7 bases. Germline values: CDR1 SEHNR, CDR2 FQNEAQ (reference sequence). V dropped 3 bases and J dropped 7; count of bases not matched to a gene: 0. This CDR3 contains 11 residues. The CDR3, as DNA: TGTGCCAGCAGCTTGACAGGGGAGCAGTACTTC. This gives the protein CASSLTGEQYF.

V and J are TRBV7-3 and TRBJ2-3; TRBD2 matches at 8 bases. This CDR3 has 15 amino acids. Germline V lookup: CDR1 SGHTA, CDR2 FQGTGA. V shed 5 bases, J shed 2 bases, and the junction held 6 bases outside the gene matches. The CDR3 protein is CASSRLASNTDTQYF. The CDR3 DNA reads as TGTGCCAGCAGCCGACTAGCGAGCAACACAGATACGCAGTATTTT.

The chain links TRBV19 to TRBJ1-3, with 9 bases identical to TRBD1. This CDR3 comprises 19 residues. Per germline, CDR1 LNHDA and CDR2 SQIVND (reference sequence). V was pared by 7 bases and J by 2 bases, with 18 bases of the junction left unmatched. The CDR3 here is CASTRKGTGFPHTGNTIYF. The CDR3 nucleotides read TGTGCCAGTACCAGAAAAGGGACAGGGTTCCCCCACACTGGAAACACCATATATTTT.

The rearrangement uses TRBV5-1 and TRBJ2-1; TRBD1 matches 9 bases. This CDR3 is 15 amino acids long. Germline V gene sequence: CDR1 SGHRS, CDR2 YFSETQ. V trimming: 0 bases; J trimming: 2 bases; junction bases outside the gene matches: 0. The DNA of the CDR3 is TGCGCCAGCAGCTTGGGACAGGGGGCCTACAATGAGCAGTTCTTC. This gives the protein CASSLGQGAYNEQFF.

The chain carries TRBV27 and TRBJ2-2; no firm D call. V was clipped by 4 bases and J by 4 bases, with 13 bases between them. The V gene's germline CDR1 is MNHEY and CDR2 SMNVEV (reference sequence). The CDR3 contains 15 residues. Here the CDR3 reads CASSSLTSRTGELFF. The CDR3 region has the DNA TGTGCCAGCAGTTCCTTGACAAGTCGCACCGGGGAGCTGTTTTTT.

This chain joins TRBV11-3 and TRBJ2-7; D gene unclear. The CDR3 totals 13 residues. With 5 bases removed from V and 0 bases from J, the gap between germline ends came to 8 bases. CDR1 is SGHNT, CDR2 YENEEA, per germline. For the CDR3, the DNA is TGTGCCAGCAGCCCCGCAGGCTCCTACGAGCAGTACTTC. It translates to CASSPAGSYEQYF.